This record concerns one T cell receptor beta chain sequence. In this sample, this clonotype turned up many times. The antigen it binds to is not known. Base qualities are not at hand, and no much larger clone is one base apart. TCRdb lists the instrument as Illumina HiSeq 2500. TCRdb trimmed public reads at Q25 via fastp, called clones via MiXCR and kept in-frame beta chains. Rows are unified per CDR3 protein, each entry keeping the most common DNA and genes. Across this sample there are about 420 distinct CDR3 sequences, with under 35% seen only once. The ten largest make up about 95% of the sample. This entry is derived from a study (dated by TCRdb to 2016 to 2017). Background on the whole study: Human CD8+ TCR repertoires recognizing immunodominant viral antigens were characterized by means of sequence and structural analyses.

Broad study findings and their caveats: According to the report, the CD8+ TCR repertoires were highly diverse, and those specific to different immunodominant viral antigens were distinct from each other.

For CDR1 and CDR2, the germline V gene lists MNHNS and SASEGT. V loses 3 bases at its end and J loses 9 bases; junction bases beyond the gene matches: 7. The CDR3 numbers 15 residues from cysteine through phenylalanine. Only CDR3 DNA remains: 45 bases, in frame from the first base. Sequenced material: CD8+ T cells (not recorded whether cultured). This clonotype originated in a male donor. The chain links TRBV6-1 with TRBJ2-3; the junction holds 12 bases that match TRBD1. The sequenced DNA: TGTGCCAGCAGTGATGGGACAGGGGGCGATAGCACGCAGTATTTT. Protein translation: CASSDGTGGDSTQYF.